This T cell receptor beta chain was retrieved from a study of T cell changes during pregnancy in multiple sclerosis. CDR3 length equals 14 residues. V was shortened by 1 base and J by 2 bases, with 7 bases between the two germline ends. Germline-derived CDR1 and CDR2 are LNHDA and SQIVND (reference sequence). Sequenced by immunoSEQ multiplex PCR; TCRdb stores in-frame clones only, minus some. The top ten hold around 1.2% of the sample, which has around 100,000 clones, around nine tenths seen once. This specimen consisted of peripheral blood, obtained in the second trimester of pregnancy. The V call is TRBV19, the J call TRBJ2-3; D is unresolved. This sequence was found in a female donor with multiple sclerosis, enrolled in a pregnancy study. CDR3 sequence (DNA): TGTGCCAGTAGTATAGTTGGAGTCACAGATACGCAGTATTTT. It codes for CASSIVGVTDTQYF.